The entry that follows covers one T cell receptor beta chain sequence. Methotrexate plus calcineurin inhibitor accompanied controls' myeloablative marrow transplants; sampling was 1 year later. CDR1 is SGHRS, CDR2 YFSETQ, per germline. The CDR3 runs to 12 residues. The V end was cut by 5 bases, the J end by 6 bases, with 9 bases between. This entry comes from a study of T cells after posttransplantation cyclophosphamide. The method was immunoSEQ multiplex PCR; TCRdb's version includes in-frame clones alone and lacks a portion of them. The sample shows 20,000 to 25,000 clones, 85% to 90% of them seen only once.

The TCR sequence derives from a female patient in her 30s who received an allogeneic stem cell transplant from an unrelated donor, was CMV-positive, and had acute and chronic GVHD. T cells may partly derive from the graft donor. The rearrangement links TRBV5-1 to TRBJ2-1, with D possibly being TRBD1 (5 bases). The specimen was PBMCs, collected 350 to 400 days after allogeneic stem cell transplant with calcineurin inhibitor and methotrexate. The CDR3 DNA reads as TGCGCCAGCAGGATAGGGGCCAATGAGCAGTTCTTC. As protein: CASRIGANEQFF.